This T cell receptor beta chain was found in a study of blood T cell repertoires in COVID-19 (dated by TCRdb to the early 2020s). About the investigation overall: The collaborator samples originated in the United States, Italy and Spain and spanned the acute and convalescent phases of COVID-19. The repertoires were released in a freely available public database intended as a resource for research on the immune response to SARS-CoV-2. Sample metadata almost always included a de-identified subject ID, COVID-19 status, age in years and sex. The material from the prospective study consisted of cDNA or gDNA derived from T cells, B-cell-depleted T cells, or PBMCs. Samples came from the ongoing ImmuneRACE study (first 160 participants) plus 1,254 subjects from 6 global collaborators. Subjects who had been exposed to COVID-19, were actively infected with it, or had recovered from it provided the deeply sampled blood TCRbeta repertoires that made up the dataset. Where HLA class I and class II types were available, the types were taken from metadata supplied by the sample provider, not from assay-based typing. The paper's findings and limits, for the study overall: The quantity of clinical and demographic metadata differed by source and by participant and was supplied without curation.

Participants in the prospective study were enrolled through a virtual design, were aged about 18 to 90 years, and lived in about two dozen United States geographic areas. To assign participants to cohorts, the prospective study relied on clinical history that participants themselves reported in a screening survey and a study questionnaire. Recovered participants in ImmuneRACE Cohort 3 were defined by two consecutive negative NP/OP PCR tests, clearance by a healthcare professional, or resolution of symptoms. Mobile phlebotomists in the prospective study collected whole blood, serum and a nasopharyngeal or oropharyngeal swab from every participant. Prospective study participants could optionally give additional blood draws and questionnaires over a roughly 2-month period. Prospective study blood samples were shipped either frozen or at room temperature before DNA extraction. CDR1 MNHEY and CDR2 SVGAGI were looked up in the germline V gene. Relative to germline, V is 6 bases shorter and J is 10 bases shorter, with 12 bases between their ends. Inclusive of the bounding cysteine and phenylalanine, the CDR3 is 11 residues long. CDR3 DNA only is kept here, 33 bases in frame from base 1.

TCRbeta CDR3 regions were amplified from genomic DNA by means of the immunoSEQ Assay, a bias-controlled multiplex PCR. Per the authors' processing: Nucleated cell counts per sample were estimated from amplification of reference gene primers within the assay. To quantify the absolute abundance of each unique TCRbeta CDR3 rearrangement, sequence reads were collapsed and filtered. Productive Simpson clonality was computed per sample as the square root of Simpson's diversity index over productive rearrangements. TCRdb took over this immuneACCESS table, retaining in-frame rearrangements with V and J assigned. Such tables are incomplete; in checked studies, under half of the missing clones stem from an unresolved V gene, and the remainder is unexplained. From that table come the V and J calls and clone size; the DNA was used to work out D and trimming. Here the sample has about 250,000 clones; 75% to 90% occur a single time. The ten most abundant clones make up 2% to 3% of the sample.

Points on this clone: The antigen it binds to is not known. No much larger clone is present one base from it, and per-base qualities are unavailable.

This sequence was found in a woman under 30 who had recovered from COVID-19. The V and J genes are TRBV6-5 and TRBJ1-1; the D gene is unclear. Sequenced material: PBMCs or T cells enriched from blood (not recorded which). The DNA is as follows: TGTGCCAGCAGCTCCAGTCGGGGAGCTTTCTTT. The translation is CASSSSRGAFF.